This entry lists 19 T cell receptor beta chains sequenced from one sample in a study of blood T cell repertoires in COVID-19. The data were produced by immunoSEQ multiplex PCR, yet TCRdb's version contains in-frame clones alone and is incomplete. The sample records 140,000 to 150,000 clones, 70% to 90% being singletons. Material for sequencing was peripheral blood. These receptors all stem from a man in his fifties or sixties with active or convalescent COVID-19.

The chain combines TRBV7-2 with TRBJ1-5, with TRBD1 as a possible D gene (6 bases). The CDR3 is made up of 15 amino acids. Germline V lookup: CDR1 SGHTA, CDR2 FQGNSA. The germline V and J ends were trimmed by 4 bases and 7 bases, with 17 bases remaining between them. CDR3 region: CASSSRGGAGQPQHF. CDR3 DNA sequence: TGTGCCAGCAGCTCCCGGGGGGGGGCTGGCCAGCCCCAGCATTTT.

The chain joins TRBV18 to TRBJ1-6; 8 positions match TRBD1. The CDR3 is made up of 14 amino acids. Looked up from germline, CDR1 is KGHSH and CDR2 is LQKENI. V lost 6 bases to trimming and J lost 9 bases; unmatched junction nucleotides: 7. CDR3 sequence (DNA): TGTGCCAGCTCCCAGGGGGCAGGGGGTTCACCCCTCCACTTT. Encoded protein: CASSQGAGGSPLHF.

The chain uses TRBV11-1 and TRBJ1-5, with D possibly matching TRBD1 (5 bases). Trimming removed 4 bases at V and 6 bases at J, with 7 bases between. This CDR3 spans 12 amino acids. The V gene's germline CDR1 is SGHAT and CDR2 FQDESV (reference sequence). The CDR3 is CASSSQGQPQHF. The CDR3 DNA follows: TGTGCCAGCAGCTCCCAGGGTCAGCCCCAGCATTTT.

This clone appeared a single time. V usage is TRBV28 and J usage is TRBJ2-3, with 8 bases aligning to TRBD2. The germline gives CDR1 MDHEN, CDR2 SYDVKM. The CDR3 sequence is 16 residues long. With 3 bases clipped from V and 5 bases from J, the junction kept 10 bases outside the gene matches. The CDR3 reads CASSFRGSGRGDTQYF. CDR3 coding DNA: TGTGCCAGCAGTTTCAGAGGGAGCGGGAGAGGAGATACGCAGTATTTT.

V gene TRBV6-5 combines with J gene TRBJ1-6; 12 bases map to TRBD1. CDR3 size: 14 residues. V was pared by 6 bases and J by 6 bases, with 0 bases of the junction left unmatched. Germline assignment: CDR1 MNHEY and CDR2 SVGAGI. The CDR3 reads CASRGQGANSPLHF. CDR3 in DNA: TGTGCCAGCAGGGGACAGGGGGCTAATTCACCCCTCCACTTT.

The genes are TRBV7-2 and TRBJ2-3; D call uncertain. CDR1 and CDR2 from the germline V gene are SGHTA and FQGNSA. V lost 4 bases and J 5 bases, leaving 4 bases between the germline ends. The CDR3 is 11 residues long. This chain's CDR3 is CASSSIDTQYF. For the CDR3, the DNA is TGTGCCAGCAGCTCCATAGATACGCAGTATTTT.

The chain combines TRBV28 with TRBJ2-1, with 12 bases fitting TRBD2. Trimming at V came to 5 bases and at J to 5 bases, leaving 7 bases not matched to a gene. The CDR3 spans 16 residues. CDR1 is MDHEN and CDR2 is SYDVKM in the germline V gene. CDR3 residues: CASSPPGLAGHNEQFF. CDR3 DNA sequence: TGTGCCAGCAGTCCCCCTGGACTAGCGGGGCACAATGAGCAGTTCTTC.

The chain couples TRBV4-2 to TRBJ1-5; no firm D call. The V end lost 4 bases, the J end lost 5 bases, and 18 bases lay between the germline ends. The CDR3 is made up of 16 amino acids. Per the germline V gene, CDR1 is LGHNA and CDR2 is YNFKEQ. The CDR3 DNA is TGTGCCAGCAGCCCCATTTTCGAAGGAGGAGATCAGCCCCAGCATTTT. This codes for CASSPIFEGGDQPQHF.

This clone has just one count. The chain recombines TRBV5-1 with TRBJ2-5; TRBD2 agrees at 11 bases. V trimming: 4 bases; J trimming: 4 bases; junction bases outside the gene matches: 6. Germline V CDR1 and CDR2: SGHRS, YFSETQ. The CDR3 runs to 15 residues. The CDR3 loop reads CASSPLAGGGETQYF. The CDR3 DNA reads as TGCGCCAGCAGCCCCTTAGCGGGAGGGGGAGAGACCCAGTACTTC.

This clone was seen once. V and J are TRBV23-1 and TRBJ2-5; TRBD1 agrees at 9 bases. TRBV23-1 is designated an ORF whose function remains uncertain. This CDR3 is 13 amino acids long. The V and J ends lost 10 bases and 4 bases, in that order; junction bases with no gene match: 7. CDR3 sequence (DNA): TGCGCCACTTCCGGGACAGGGATAGAGACCCAGTACTTC. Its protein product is CATSGTGIETQYF.

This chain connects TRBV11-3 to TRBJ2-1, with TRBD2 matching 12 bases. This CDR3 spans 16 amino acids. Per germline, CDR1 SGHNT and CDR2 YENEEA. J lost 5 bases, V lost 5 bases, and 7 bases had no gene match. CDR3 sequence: CASSRGLAGNDNEQFF. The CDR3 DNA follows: TGTGCCAGCAGCCGAGGACTAGCGGGAAACGACAATGAGCAGTTCTTC.

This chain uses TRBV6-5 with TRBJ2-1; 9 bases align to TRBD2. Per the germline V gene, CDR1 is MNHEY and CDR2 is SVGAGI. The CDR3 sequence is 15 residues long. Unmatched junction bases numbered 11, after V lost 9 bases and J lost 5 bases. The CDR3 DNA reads TGTGCCAGTGGGGAAGCGGGAGGCCTCAACAATGAGCAGTTCTTC. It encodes CASGEAGGLNNEQFF.

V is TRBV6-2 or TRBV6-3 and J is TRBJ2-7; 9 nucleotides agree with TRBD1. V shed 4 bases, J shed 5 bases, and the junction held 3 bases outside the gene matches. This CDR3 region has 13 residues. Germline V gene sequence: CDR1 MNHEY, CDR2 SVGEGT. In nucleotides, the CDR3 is TGTGCCAGCAGTTCGGGACAGGGTAACGAGCAGTACTTC. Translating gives CASSSGQGNEQYF.

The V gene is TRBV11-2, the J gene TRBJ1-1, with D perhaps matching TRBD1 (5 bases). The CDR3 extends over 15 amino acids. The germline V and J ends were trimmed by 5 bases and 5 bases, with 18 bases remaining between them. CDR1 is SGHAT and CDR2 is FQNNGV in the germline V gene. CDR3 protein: CASSLGAVGGTEAFF. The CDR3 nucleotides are TGTGCCAGCAGCCTTGGGGCGGTGGGAGGAACTGAAGCTTTCTTT.

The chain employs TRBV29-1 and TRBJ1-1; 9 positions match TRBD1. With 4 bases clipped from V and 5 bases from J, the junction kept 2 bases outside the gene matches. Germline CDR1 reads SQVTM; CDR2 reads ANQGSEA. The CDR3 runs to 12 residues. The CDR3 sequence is CSVGQGVTEAFF. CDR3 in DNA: TGCAGCGTTGGACAGGGGGTAACTGAAGCTTTCTTT.

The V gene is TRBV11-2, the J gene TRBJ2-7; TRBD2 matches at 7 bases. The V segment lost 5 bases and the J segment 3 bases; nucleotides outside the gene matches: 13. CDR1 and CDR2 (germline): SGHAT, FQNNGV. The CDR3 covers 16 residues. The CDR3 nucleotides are TGTGCCAGCAGCCCTCTTAGGCGGGAGTCGGTCTACGAGCAGTACTTC. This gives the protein CASSPLRRESVYEQYF.

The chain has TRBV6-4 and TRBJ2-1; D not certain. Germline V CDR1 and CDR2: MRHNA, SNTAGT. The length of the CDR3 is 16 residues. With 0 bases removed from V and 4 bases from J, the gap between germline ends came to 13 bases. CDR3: CASSDSVMALYNEQFF. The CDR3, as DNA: TGTGCCAGCAGTGACTCCGTGATGGCCCTTTACAATGAGCAGTTCTTC.

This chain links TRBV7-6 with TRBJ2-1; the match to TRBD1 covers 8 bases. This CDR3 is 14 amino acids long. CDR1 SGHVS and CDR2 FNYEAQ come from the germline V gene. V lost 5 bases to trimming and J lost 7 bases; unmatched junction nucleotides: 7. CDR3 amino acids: CASSRTRTGNEQFF. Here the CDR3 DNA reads TGTGCCAGCAGCCGAACAAGGACAGGGAATGAGCAGTTCTTC.

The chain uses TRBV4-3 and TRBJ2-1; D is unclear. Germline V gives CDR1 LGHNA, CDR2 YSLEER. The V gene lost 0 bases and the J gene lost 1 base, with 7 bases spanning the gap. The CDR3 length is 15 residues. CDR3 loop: CASSQEPGSYNEQFF. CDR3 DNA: TGCGCCAGCAGCCAAGAACCGGGTTCCTACAATGAGCAGTTCTTC.